A selection of T cell receptor beta chains follows, all from one sample in a study of control samples from healthy donors and cancer patients. Sequencing was performed with immunoSEQ multiplex PCR; in TCRdb, only in-frame clones are kept and a portion is missing. The table includes roughly 160,000 clones, approximately 96% detected once. Sequences were obtained from blood. The receptors originated from a woman aged 25 to 39 in good health. Each CDR3 is given with its conserved first and last residue. The D gene is left open where the match is weak. Size tells how often a clone was seen (once, few, many) or the class of an expanded clone, and some rows leave it out.

J: TRBJ2-1
D: .
size: .
V: TRBV6-5
DNA: TGTGCCAGCAGTTACTCGGGTACAGGCTACAATGAGCAGTTCTTC
CDR3: CASSYSGTGYNEQFF

J: TRBJ1-2
D: TRBD1
size: .
V: TRBV7-6
DNA: TGTGCCAGCAGCCCGAGCCCGGGACAGGGGGCGCTTGGCTACACCTTC
CDR3: CASSPSPGQGALGYTF

J: TRBJ1-1
D: .
size: .
V: TRBV18
DNA: TGTGCCAGCTCACCACCGTTAGGGCCGGTAGGCACTGAAGCTTTCTTT
CDR3: CASSPPLGPVGTEAFF

J: TRBJ2-7
D: .
size: .
V: TRBV5-4
DNA: TGTGCCAGCAGCTTGGCCGTCAGGACTTCGACCTACGAGCAGTACTTC
CDR3: CASSLAVRTSTYEQYF

J: TRBJ2-3
D: TRBD1
size: .
V: TRBV11-2
DNA: TGTGCCAGCAGCTCAAGACAGGGTTTGGGCACAGATACGCAGTATTTT
CDR3: CASSSRQGLGTDTQYF

J: TRBJ1-2
D: .
size: .
V: TRBV29-1
DNA: TGCAGCGTTGACGGGGGGGGGCTCTTGGGCTACACCTTC
CDR3: CSVDGGGLLGYTF

J: TRBJ2-7
D: .
size: .
V: TRBV28
DNA: TGTGCCAGCAGTTTAAGCGGCTCCAGGTGGTACGAGCAGTACTTC
CDR3: CASSLSGSRWYEQYF

J: TRBJ2-2
D: TRBD1
size: .
V: TRBV7-6
DNA: TGTGCCAGCAGCTTTTCAGCGGGACAGGGACCCGGTGCCGGGGAGCTGTTTTTT
CDR3: CASSFSAGQGPGAGELFF

J: TRBJ2-1
D: .
size: .
V: TRBV6-5
DNA: TGTGCCAGCAGTTTCTCCGAGGCCTACAATGAGCAGTTCTTC
CDR3: CASSFSEAYNEQFF

J: TRBJ1-2
D: .
size: .
V: TRBV12-3/TRBV12-4
DNA: TGTGCCAGCGGGTTAGGTCTTAGTGGCTACACCTTC
CDR3: CASGLGLSGYTF

J: TRBJ2-7
D: .
size: once
V: TRBV5-1
DNA: TGCGCCAGCAGCTTGGGCGGGGCGGCCTACGAGCAGTACTTC
CDR3: CASSLGGAAYEQYF

J: TRBJ2-3
D: TRBD2
size: once
V: TRBV6-1
DNA: TGTGCCAGCAGTGATGCCAGCGGGGGTATGGGGCGCACAGATACGCAGTATTTT
CDR3: CASSDASGGMGRTDTQYF

J: TRBJ2-7
D: .
size: .
V: TRBV19
DNA: TGTGCCAGTAGCCTCGCCAGGGGCACCTACGAGCAGTACTTC
CDR3: CASSLARGTYEQYF

J: TRBJ2-5
D: .
size: .
V: TRBV7-7
DNA: TGTGCTAGCAGCTTAGTCGGGGGCCAAGAGACCCAGTACTTC
CDR3: CASSLVGGQETQYF

J: TRBJ2-3
D: .
size: .
V: TRBV5-6
DNA: TGTGCCAGCAGCTGGGGCGCGCCGGGAGATACGCAGTATTTT
CDR3: CASSWGAPGDTQYF

J: TRBJ2-7
D: .
size: .
V: TRBV5-1
DNA: TGCGCCAGCAGCTCCTCCGGGACAACGGACGAGCAGTACTTC
CDR3: CASSSSGTTDEQYF

J: TRBJ2-3
D: TRBD2
size: .
V: TRBV4-2
DNA: TGTGCCAGCAGCCAAGGACTAGCGGGGGGGCCAGATACGCAGTATTTT
CDR3: CASSQGLAGGPDTQYF

J: TRBJ2-2
D: TRBD2
size: .
V: TRBV5-1
DNA: TGCGCCAGCAGCTCGGGGACTAGCGGGAGGCGGAACACCGGGGAGCTGTTTTTT
CDR3: CASSSGTSGRRNTGELFF

J: TRBJ1-1
D: .
size: .
V: TRBV11-3
DNA: TGTGCCAGCAGCTTCGGCCAGGGAGAGACTGAAGCTTTCTTT
CDR3: CASSFGQGETEAFF

J: TRBJ1-4
D: .
size: .
V: TRBV5-1
DNA: TGCGCCAGCAGCTTGGTGACCTCTAATGAAAAACTGTTTTTT
CDR3: CASSLVTSNEKLFF

J: TRBJ1-1
D: TRBD1
size: .
V: TRBV29-1
DNA: TGCAGCGTACAGGGGGCGATTGCCGTAATGAACACTGAAGCTTTCTTT
CDR3: CSVQGAIAVMNTEAFF

J: TRBJ2-3
D: .
size: .
V: TRBV7-9
DNA: TGTGCCAGCAGTGTGACAGCAAGCACAGATACGCAGTATTTT
CDR3: CASSVTASTDTQYF

J: TRBJ1-5
D: TRBD1
size: .
V: TRBV19
DNA: TGTGCCAGTAGTATGGGACAGTCTCAAAATCAGCCCCAGCATTTT
CDR3: CASSMGQSQNQPQHF

J: TRBJ1-1
D: TRBD1
size: .
V: TRBV18
DNA: TGTGCCAGCTCACCCACACGAGGGACAGGGAGGGTGAACACTGAAGCTTTCTTT
CDR3: CASSPTRGTGRVNTEAFF

J: TRBJ2-1
D: .
size: .
V: TRBV15
DNA: TGTGCCACCAGCAGTCTTGACAGGCGGGGTTTCTTC
CDR3: CATSSLDRRGFF